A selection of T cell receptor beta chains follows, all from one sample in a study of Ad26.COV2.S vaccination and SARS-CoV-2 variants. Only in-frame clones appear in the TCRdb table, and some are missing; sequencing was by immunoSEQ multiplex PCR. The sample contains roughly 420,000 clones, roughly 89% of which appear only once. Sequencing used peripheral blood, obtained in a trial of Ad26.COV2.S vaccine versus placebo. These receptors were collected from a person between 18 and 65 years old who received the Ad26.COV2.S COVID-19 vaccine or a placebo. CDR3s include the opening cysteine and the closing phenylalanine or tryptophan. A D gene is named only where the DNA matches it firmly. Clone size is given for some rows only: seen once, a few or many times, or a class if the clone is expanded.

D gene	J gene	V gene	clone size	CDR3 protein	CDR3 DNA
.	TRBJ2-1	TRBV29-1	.	CSVARRLAGDNEQFF	TGCAGCGTAGCCAGGCGCCTAGCTGGCGACAATGAGCAGTTCTTC
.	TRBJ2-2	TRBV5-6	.	CASSLARRTNTGELFF	TGTGCCAGCAGCCTGGCCAGACGAACTAACACCGGGGAGCTGTTTTTT
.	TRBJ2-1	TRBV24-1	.	CATSDLPGNANNEQFF	TGTGCCACCAGTGATTTACCTGGGAACGCTAACAATGAGCAGTTCTTC
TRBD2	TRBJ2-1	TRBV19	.	CASSLGGGRIIHNEQFF	TGTGCCAGTAGTCTCGGGGGGGGTCGGATAATTCACAATGAGCAGTTCTTC
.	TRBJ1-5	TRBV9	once	CASSRDSNQPQHF	TGTGCCAGCAGCAGAGATAGCAATCAGCCCCAGCATTTT
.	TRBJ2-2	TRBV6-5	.	CASSRPGPPSGELFF	TGTGCCAGCAGCCGCCCGGGACCTCCCAGCGGGGAGCTGTTTTTT
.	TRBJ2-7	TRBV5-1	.	CASSLGGGYSYEQYF	TGCGCCAGCAGCTTGGGTGGCGGGTACTCCTACGAGCAGTACTTC
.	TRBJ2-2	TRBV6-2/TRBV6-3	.	CASSLAHTGELFF	TGTGCCAGCAGTTTGGCGCACACCGGGGAGCTGTTTTTT
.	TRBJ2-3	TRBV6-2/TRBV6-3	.	CASSIRGRGADTQYF	TGTGCCAGCAGTATCAGGGGCCGGGGAGCAGATACGCAGTATTTT
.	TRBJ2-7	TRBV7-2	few	CASSLGSGGAYEQYF	TGTGCCAGCAGCTTAGGATCCGGGGGAGCCTACGAGCAGTACTTC
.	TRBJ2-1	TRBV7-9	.	CASSLAGYTYNEQFF	TGTGCCAGCAGCTTAGCGGGGTACACCTACAATGAGCAGTTCTTC
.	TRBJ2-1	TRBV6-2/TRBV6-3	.	CASSYPMGGGVLEQFF	TGTGCCAGCAGTTACCCCATGGGGGGAGGAGTACTTGAGCAGTTCTTC
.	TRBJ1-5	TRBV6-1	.	CASSEVGSRQPQHF	TGTGCCAGCAGTGAAGTTGGGTCCCGGCAGCCCCAGCATTTT
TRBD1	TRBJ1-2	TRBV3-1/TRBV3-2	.	CASSQNRGAGGYTF	TGTGCCAGCAGCCAAAACAGGGGGGCCGGTGGCTACACCTTC
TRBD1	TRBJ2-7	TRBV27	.	CASRLDRGLYEQYF	TGTGCCAGCAGACTGGACAGGGGACTCTACGAGCAGTACTTC
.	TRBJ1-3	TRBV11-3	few	CASSPGTGNTIYF	TGTGCCAGCAGCCCGGGAACTGGAAACACCATATATTTT
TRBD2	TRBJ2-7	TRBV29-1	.	CSVGVSGTYEQYF	TGCAGCGTAGGCGTCAGCGGGACCTACGAGCAGTACTTC
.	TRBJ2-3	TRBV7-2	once	CASSLGVAAPDTQYF	TGTGCCAGCAGCTTAGGGGTCGCCGCCCCAGATACGCAGTATTTT
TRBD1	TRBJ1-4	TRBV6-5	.	CASRPDRVNEKLFF	TGTGCCAGCAGACCGGACAGGGTTAATGAAAAACTGTTTTTT
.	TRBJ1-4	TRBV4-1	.	CASSHPSSAPNEKLFF	TGCGCCAGCAGCCACCCTTCTAGTGCCCCGAATGAAAAACTGTTTTTT
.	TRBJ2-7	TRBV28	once	CASSLFREQYF	TGTGCCAGCAGTTTATTTAGGGAGCAGTACTTC
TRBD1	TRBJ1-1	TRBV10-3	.	CAISESYGQGATEAFF	TGTGCCATCAGTGAGTCTTACGGACAGGGCGCTACTGAAGCTTTCTTT
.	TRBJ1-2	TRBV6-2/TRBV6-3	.	CASSYKSEAYGYTF	TGTGCCAGCAGTTACAAGTCGGAAGCCTATGGCTACACCTTC
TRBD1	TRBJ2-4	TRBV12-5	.	CASGPDRGLAKNIQYF	TGTGCTAGTGGTCCTGACAGGGGGCTAGCCAAAAACATTCAGTACTTC
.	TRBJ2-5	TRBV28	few	CASSLYRTRETQYF	TGTGCCAGCAGTTTGTACAGGACCCGAGAGACCCAGTACTTC
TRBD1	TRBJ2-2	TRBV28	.	CASSFYGTALTGELFF	TGTGCCAGCAGTTTTTATGGGACAGCCCTCACCGGGGAGCTGTTTTTT
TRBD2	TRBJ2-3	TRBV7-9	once	CASSLGEREGDTQYF	TGTGCCAGCAGCTTAGGGGAGCGGGAGGGTGATACGCAGTATTTT
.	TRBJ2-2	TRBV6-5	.	CASSYGVAGELFF	TGTGCCAGCAGTTACGGGGTAGCGGGGGAGCTGTTTTTT
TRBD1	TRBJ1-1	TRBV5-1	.	CASSVEQGADTEAFF	TGCGCCAGCAGCGTAGAACAGGGGGCGGACACTGAAGCTTTCTTT
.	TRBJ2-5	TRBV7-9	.	CASSYVPGGAETQYF	TGTGCCAGCAGCTACGTACCAGGGGGGGCCGAGACCCAGTACTTC
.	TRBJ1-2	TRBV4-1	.	CASSLDRNYGYTF	TGCGCCAGCAGCCTGGACAGAAACTATGGCTACACCTTC
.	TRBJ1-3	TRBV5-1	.	CASSATPPGAGNTIYF	TGCGCCAGCAGCGCTACCCCGCCGGGGGCTGGAAACACCATATATTTT
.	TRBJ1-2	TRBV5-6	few	CASSLQEYGYTF	TGTGCCAGCAGCCTTCAGGAATATGGCTACACCTTC
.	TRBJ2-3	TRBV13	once	CASSHGPTDTQYF	TGTGCCAGCAGCCATGGGCCGACAGATACGCAGTATTTT
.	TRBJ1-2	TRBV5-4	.	CASSLAGVYGYTF	TGTGCCAGCAGCTTGGCAGGGGTCTATGGCTACACCTTC
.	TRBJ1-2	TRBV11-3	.	CASSHRTASYGYTF	TGTGCCAGCAGCCATCGGACAGCGAGCTATGGCTACACCTTC
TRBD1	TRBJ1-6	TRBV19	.	CASSIWGTGSSPLHF	TGTGCCAGTAGTATTTGGGGGACAGGGAGTTCACCCCTCCACTTT
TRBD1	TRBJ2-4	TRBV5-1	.	CASSLMLQGIGNIQYF	TGCGCCAGCAGCTTGATGTTACAGGGGATAGGCAACATTCAGTACTTC
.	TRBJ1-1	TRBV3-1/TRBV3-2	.	CASSPGGGTEAFF	TGTGCCAGCAGCCCCGGCGGGGGGACTGAAGCTTTCTTT
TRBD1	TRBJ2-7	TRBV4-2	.	CASSQDGAGQGGYEQYF	TGTGCCAGCAGCCAAGATGGAGCGGGACAGGGTGGCTACGAGCAGTACTTC
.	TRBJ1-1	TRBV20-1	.	CSASGHGNTEAFF	TGCAGTGCTAGTGGACACGGGAACACTGAAGCTTTCTTT